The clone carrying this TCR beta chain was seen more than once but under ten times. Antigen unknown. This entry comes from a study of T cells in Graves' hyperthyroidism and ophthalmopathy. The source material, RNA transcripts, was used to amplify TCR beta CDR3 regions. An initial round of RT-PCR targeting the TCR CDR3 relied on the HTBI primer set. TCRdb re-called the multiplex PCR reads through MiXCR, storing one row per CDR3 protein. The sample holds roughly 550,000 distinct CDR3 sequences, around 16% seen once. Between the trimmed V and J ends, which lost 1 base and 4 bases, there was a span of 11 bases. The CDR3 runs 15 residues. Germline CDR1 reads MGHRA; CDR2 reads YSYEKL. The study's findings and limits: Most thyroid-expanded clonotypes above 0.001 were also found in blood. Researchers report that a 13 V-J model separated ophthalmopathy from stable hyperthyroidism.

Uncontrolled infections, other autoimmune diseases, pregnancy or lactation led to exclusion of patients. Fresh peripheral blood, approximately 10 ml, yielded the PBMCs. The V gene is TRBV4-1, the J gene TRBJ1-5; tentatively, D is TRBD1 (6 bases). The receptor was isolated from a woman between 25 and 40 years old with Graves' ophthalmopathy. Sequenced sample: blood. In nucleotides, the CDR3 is TGCGCCAGCAGCCAAGGTTGGGGGGCGAATCAGCCCCAGCATTTT. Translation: CASSQGWGANQPQHF.